The T cell receptor beta chain under discussion was sequenced for a study of CD8+CD57+ T cells in acquired aplastic anemia. Study details: Sorted CD4+ and CD8+ cells gave an average of approximately 3.1 ug of DNA.

Trimming left V 3 bases short and J 16 bases short, with 25 bases between. This CDR3 comprises 15 residues. Germline V gene sequence: CDR1 SGHTA, CDR2 FQGNSA. CDR3 and TCR beta VDJ profiling relied on a genomic DNA template. TCRdb fed the reads into MiXCR, producing one record per CDR3 protein. Of around 400,000 distinct CDR3 sequences in the sample, about two thirds were seen once. The sequence derives from a human donor in good health, serving as a control. Sequenced: sorted CD4+, CD8+, or CD8+CD57+ T cells (not recorded which) from PBMCs. The chain is built from TRBV7-2 and TRBJ1-5, with D maybe TRBD1 (6 bases). CDR3: CASSLGHCSNHFFHF. DNA for the CDR3: TGTGCCAGCAGCTTGGGACACTGCAGCAATCATTTCTTTCATTTT.